This T cell receptor beta chain came from a study of beta chain features in type 1 diabetes. Overall study results and limits: Whether TCRB rearrangement is influenced by HLA type went unresolved here. cDNA sequencing could over-represent cells with high TCR expression. Researchers report that Type 1 diabetes patients had moderately but significantly shorter TCRB CDR3s across all four CD4+ subsets.

This clone was found a few times. What it binds is unknown. Sorting that relied on CD45RO/CCR7/CD25/CD127/CD95/CD27 yielded CD4+ naive, central memory, regulatory and stem cell-like memory cells. TCRB transcripts that were expressed got sequenced, as all of the isolated RNA had been reverse transcribed. Only in-frame clones appear in the TCRdb table, and some are missing; sequencing was by immunoSEQ multiplex PCR. The table records about 130,000 clones, about 8.7% of them present only once. Germline trimming cut 1 base from V and 2 bases from J; bases unmatched to any gene: 4. Per germline, CDR1 SGHAT and CDR2 FQNNGV. The CDR3 runs 16 residues.

The chain recombines TRBV11-2 with TRBJ2-3; TRBD2 agrees at 9 bases. The TCR was taken from a young man in good health. The source material was central memory CD4+ T cells from blood. CDR3 region: CASSLGLAGSTDTQYF. For the CDR3, the DNA is TGTGCCAGCAGCTTAGGCCTAGCGGGGTCCACAGATACGCAGTATTTT. The complete variable domain, with remaining parts taken from reference TRBV11-2 and TRBJ2-3, reads EAGVAQSPRYKIIEKRQSVAFWCNPISGHATLYWYQQILGQGPKLLIQFQNNGVVDDSQLPKDRFSAERLKGVDSTLKIQPAKLEDSAVYLCASSLGLAGSTDTQYFGPGTRLTVL.